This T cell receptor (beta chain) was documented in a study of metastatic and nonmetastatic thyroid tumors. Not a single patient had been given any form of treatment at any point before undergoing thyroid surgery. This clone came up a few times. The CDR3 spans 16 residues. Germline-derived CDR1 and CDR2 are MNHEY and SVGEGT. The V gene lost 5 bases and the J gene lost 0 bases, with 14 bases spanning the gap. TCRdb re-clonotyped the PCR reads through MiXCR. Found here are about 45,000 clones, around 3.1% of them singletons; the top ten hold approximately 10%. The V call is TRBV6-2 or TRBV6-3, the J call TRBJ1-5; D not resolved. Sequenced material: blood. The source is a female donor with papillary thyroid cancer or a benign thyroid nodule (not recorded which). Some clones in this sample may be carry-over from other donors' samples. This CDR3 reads CASSATSPGSNQPQHF. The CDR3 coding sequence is TGTGCCAGCAGTGCGACCTCCCCGGGTAGCAATCAGCCCCAGCATTTT.